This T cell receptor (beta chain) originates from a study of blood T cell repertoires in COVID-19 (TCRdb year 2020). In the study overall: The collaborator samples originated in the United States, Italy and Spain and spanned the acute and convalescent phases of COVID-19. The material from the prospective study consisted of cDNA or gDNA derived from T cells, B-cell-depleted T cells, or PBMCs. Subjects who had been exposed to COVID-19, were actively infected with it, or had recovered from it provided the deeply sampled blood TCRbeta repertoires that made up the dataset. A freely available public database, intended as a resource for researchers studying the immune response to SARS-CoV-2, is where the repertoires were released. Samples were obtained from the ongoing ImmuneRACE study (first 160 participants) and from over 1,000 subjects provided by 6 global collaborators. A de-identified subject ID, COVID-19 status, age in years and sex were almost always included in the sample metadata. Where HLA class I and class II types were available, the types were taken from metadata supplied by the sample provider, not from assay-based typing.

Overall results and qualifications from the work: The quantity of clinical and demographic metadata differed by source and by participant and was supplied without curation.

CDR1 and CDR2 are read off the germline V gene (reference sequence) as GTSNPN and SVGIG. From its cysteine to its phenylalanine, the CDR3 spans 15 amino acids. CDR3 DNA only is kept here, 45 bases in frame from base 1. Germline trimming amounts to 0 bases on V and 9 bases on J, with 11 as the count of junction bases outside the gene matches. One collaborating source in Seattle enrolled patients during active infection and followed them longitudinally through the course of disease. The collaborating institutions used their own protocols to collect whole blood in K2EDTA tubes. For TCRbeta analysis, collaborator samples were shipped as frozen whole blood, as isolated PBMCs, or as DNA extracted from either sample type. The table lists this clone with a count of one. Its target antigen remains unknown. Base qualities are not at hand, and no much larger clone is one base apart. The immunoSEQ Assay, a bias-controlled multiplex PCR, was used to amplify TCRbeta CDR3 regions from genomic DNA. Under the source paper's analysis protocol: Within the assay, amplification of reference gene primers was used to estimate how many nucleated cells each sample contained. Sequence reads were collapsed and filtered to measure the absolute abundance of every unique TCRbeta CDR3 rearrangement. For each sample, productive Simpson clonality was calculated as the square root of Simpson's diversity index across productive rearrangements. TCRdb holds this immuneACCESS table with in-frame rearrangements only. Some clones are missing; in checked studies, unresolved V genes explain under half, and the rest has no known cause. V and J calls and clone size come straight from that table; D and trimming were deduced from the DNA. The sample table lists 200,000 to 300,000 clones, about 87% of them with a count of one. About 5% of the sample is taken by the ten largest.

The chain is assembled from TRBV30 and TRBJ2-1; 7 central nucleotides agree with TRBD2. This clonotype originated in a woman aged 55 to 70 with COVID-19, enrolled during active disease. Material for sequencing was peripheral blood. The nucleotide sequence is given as TGTGCCTGGAGTGTCTCGTTGCGGGAGTCGGCTGAGCAGTTCTTC. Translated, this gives CAWSVSLRESAEQFF.